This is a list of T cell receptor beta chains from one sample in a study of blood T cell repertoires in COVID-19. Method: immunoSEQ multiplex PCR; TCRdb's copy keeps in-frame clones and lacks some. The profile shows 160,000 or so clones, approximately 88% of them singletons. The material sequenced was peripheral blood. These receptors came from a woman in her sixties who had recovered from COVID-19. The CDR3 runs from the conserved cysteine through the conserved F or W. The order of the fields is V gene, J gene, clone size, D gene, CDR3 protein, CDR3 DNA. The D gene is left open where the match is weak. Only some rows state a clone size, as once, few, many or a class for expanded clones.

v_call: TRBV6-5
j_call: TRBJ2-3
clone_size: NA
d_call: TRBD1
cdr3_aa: CASTAQGGIADTQYF
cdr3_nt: TGTGCCAGCACCGCGCAAGGGGGCATCGCAGATACGCAGTATTTT

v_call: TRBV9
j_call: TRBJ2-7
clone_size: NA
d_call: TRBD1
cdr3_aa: CASSGGQGFTYEQYF
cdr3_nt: TGTGCCAGCAGCGGAGGACAGGGGTTCACCTACGAGCAGTACTTC

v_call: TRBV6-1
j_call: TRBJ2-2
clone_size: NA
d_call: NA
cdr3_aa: CASSEAQVGTNTGELFF
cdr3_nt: TGTGCCAGCAGTGAAGCGCAGGTGGGGACTAACACCGGGGAGCTGTTTTTT

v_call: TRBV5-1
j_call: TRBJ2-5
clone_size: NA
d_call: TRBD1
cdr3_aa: CASSLGTGLETQYF
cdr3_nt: TGCGCCAGCAGCTTGGGGACAGGGCTTGAGACCCAGTACTTC

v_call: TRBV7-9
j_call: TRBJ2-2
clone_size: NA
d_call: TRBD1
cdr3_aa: CASSPRQGIISGELFF
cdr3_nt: TGTGCCAGCAGCCCAAGACAGGGGATCATCAGCGGGGAGCTGTTTTTT

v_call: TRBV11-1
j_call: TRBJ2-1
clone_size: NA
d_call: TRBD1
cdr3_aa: CASSPGGSGQGAKQFF
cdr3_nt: TGTGCCAGCAGCCCAGGAGGGTCGGGACAGGGGGCTAAGCAGTTCTTC

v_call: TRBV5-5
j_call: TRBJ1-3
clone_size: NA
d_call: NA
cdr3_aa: CASSTGIGGGNTIYF
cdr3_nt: TGTGCCAGCAGCACGGGGATCGGGGGAGGAAACACCATATATTTT

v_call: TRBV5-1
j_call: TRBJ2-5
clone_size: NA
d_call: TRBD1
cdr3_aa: CASSPFQGARETQYF
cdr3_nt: TGCGCCAGCAGTCCTTTCCAGGGGGCGCGGGAGACCCAGTACTTC

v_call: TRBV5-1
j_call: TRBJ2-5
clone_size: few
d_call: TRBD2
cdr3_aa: CASSLMRGLAGQETQYF
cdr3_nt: TGCGCCAGCAGCCTAATGAGGGGACTAGCGGGCCAAGAGACCCAGTACTTC

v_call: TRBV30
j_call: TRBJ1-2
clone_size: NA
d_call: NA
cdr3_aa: CALSLGEGGYTF
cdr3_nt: TGTGCCTTGTCCTTGGGGGAGGGTGGCTACACCTTC

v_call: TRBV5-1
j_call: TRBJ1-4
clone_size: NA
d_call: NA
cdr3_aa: CASSLLRDATNEKLFF
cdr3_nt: TGCGCCAGCAGCTTATTACGGGATGCAACTAATGAAAAACTGTTTTTT

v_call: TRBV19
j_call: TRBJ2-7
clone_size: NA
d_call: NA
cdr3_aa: CASSMERLLSEQYF
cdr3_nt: TGTGCCAGTAGTATGGAGAGGCTTCTCTCCGAGCAGTACTTC

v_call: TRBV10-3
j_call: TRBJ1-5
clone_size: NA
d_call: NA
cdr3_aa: CAISESGGSSQPQHF
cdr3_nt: TGTGCCATCAGTGAGTCCGGAGGTAGTTCTCAGCCCCAGCATTTT

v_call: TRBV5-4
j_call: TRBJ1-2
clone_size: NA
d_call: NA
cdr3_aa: CASSLDSYYGYTF
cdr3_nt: TGTGCCAGCAGCTTGGACAGTTACTATGGCTACACCTTC

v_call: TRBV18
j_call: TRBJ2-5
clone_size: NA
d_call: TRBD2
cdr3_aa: CASSPSQLREDVVGTQYF
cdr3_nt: TGTGCCAGCTCCCCCTCTCAGCTCCGGGAGGATGTTGTGGGGACCCAGTACTTC

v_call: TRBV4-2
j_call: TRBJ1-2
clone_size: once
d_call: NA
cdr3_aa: CASSQEEGANYGYTF
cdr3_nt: TGTGCCAGCAGCCAAGAGGAGGGAGCTAACTATGGCTACACCTTC